Reported below is one T cell receptor beta chain. Its target antigen remains unknown. No much larger clone is present one base from it, and per-base qualities are unavailable. This sample is part of a study of blood T cell repertoires in COVID-19 (dated by TCRdb to the early 2020s). A note on the overall study: The collaborator samples originated in the United States, Italy and Spain and spanned the acute and convalescent phases of COVID-19. Samples were obtained from the ongoing ImmuneRACE study (first 160 participants) and from over a thousand subjects provided by 6 global collaborators. Where available, HLA class I and class II types were obtained from metadata supplied by the sample provider rather than from assay-based typing. The sample metadata nearly always contained a de-identified subject ID, COVID-19 status, age in years and sex. The prospective study material was composed of cDNA or gDNA derived from T cells, B-cell-depleted T cells, or PBMCs. A freely available public database, intended as a resource for researchers studying the immune response to SARS-CoV-2, is where the repertoires were released. Deeply sampled blood TCRbeta repertoires from subjects exposed to, actively infected with, or recovered from COVID-19 were included in the dataset. What the study reported, not specific to this receptor: How much clinical and demographic metadata was included differed by source and by participant, and the metadata was provided uncurated.

Participants in the prospective study were enrolled through a virtual design, were aged about 18 to 89 years, and lived in about 25 United States geographic areas. To assign participants to cohorts, the prospective study relied on clinical history that participants themselves reported in a screening survey and a study questionnaire. A participant counted as exposed if, within 2 weeks of entering the study, that participant had been in contact with someone who had a PCR-confirmed or clinician-diagnosed COVID-19 case. In the prospective study, whole blood, serum and a nasopharyngeal or oropharyngeal swab were collected from each participant by mobile phlebotomists. Over a roughly 2-month period, participants in the prospective study had the option of providing additional blood draws and questionnaires. Prospective study blood samples were shipped either frozen or at room temperature before DNA extraction.

TCRbeta CDR3 regions were amplified from genomic DNA using the immunoSEQ Assay, a bias-controlled multiplex PCR. In the authors' own workflow: The number of nucleated cells in each sample was estimated from the amplification of reference gene primers within the assay. Sequence reads were collapsed and filtered to measure the absolute abundance of every unique TCRbeta CDR3 rearrangement. For each sample, productive Simpson clonality was calculated as the square root of Simpson's diversity index over productive rearrangements. This is the immuneACCESS table as TCRdb keeps it, with only in-frame sequences that have V and J called. A part of the clones is gone; compared with another copy, unresolved V genes explain less than half, and the rest is unexplained. The V and J calls and clone size are taken from that table; D and trimming were inferred from the DNA. The sample table records roughly 380,000 clones; about 90% of these occur just once. Of the sample, just over 1% falls within the top ten clones.

The CDR3 measures 16 amino acids from cysteine to phenylalanine. Only the CDR3 DNA is retained, 48 bases long and in frame from the first base. V ends up 6 bases short and J 5 bases short, with an unmatched junction base count of 10. CDR1 and CDR2, per the germline V gene, are SNHLY and FYNNEI. The V and J segments used are TRBV2 and TRBJ2-2; 9 junctional bases match TRBD2. The sequence was obtained from a woman younger than 45 who had been exposed to COVID-19. Sequenced sample: PBMCs or T cells enriched from blood (not recorded which). Here the CDR3 is given as CASRPTLAGMTGELFF. The sequence in DNA is TGTGCCAGCAGACCGACACTAGCGGGCATGACCGGGGAGCTGTTTTTT.